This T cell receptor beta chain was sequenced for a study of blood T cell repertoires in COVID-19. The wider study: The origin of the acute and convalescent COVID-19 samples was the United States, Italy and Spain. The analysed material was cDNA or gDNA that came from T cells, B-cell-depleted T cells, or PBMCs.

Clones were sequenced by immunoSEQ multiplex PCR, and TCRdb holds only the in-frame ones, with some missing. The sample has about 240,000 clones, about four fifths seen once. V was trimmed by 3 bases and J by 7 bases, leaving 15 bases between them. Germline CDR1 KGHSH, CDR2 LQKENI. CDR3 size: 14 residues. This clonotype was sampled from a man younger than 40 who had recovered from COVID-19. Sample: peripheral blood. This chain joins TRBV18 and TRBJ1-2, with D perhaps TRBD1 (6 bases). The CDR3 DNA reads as TGTGCCAGCTCACCCCCGACGGTGGGGGCTGGCTACACCTTC. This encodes CASSPPTVGAGYTF.